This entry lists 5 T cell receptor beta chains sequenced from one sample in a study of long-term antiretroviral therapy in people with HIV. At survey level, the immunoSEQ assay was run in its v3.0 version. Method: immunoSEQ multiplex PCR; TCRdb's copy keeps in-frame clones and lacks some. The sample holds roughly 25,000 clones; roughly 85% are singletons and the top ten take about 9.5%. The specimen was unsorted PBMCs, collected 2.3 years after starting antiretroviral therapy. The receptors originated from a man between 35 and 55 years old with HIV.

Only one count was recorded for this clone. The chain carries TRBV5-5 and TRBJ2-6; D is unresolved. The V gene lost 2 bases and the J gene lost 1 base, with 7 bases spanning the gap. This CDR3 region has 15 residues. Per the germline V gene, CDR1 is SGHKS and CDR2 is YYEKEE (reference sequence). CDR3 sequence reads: CASSLQSSGANVLTF. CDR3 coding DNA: TGTGCCAGCAGCTTACAGTCGTCTGGGGCCAACGTCCTGACTTTC.

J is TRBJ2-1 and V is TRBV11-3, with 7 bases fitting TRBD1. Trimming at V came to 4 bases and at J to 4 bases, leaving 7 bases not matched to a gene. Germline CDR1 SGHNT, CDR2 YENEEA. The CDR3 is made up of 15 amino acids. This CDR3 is CASSSMGDSYNEQFF. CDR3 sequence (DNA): TGTGCCAGCAGCTCGATGGGGGACAGTTACAATGAGCAGTTCTTC.

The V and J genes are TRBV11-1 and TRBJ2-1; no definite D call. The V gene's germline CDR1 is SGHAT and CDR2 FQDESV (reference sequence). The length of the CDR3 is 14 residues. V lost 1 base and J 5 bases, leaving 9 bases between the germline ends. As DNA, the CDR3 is TGTGCCAGCAGCTTAGTTTTGACCGACAATGAGCAGTTCTTC. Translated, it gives CASSLVLTDNEQFF.

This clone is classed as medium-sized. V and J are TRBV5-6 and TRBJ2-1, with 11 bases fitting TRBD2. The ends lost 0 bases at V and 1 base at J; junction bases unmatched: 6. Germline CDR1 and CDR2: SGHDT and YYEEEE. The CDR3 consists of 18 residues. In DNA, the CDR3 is TGTGCCAGCAGCTTGGAGCCTAGCGGGAGGATATCCTACAATGAGCAGTTCTTC. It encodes CASSLEPSGRISYNEQFF.

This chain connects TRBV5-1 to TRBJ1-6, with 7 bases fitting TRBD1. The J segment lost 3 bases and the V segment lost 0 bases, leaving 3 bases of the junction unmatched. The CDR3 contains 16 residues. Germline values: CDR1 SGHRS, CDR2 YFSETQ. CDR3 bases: TGCGCCAGCAGCTTGGAACAGGGGATCTATAATTCACCCCTCCACTTT. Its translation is CASSLEQGIYNSPLHF.